The rows below give T cell receptor beta chains drawn from one sample of a study of blood T cell repertoires in COVID-19. Method: immunoSEQ multiplex PCR; TCRdb's copy keeps in-frame clones and lacks some. The sample consists of 250,000 or so clones, around 87% of them appearing once. Sequenced material: peripheral blood. The receptors were gathered from a middle-aged woman who had recovered from COVID-19. Each CDR3 is given with its conserved first and last residue. A D gene is named only where the DNA matches it firmly. A row's size may be missing; if present it is once, few, many or a size class.

cdr3_nt: TGTGCCAGCAGTTTAGGGATACTGGGCGACACCTTC
cdr3_aa: CASSLGILGDTF
clone_size: once
j_call: TRBJ1-2
v_call: TRBV12-3/TRBV12-4
d_call: .

cdr3_nt: TGTGCCAGCAGCTTCGGCGCTAGCAACTATGGCTACACCTTC
cdr3_aa: CASSFGASNYGYTF
clone_size: once
j_call: TRBJ1-2
v_call: TRBV5-8
d_call: .

cdr3_nt: TGCGCCAGCAGCTCGGAGGCAGGACCATACAATGAGCAGTTCTTC
cdr3_aa: CASSSEAGPYNEQFF
clone_size: .
j_call: TRBJ2-1
v_call: TRBV5-1
d_call: .

cdr3_nt: TGTGCCAGCAGCCAGGGGCGAGGAGCACCCCTCCACTTT
cdr3_aa: CASSQGRGAPLHF
clone_size: .
j_call: TRBJ1-6
v_call: TRBV3-1/TRBV3-2
d_call: .

cdr3_nt: TGTGCCACCAGTGATATCCGGGACAGACTGGGGGCCTCTGGGGCCAACGTCCTGACTTTC
cdr3_aa: CATSDIRDRLGASGANVLTF
clone_size: .
j_call: TRBJ2-6
v_call: TRBV24-1
d_call: TRBD1

cdr3_nt: TGTGCCAGCACCAGAGGGGGAGATACGCAGTATTTT
cdr3_aa: CASTRGGDTQYF
clone_size: .
j_call: TRBJ2-3
v_call: TRBV12-3/TRBV12-4
d_call: .

cdr3_nt: TGTGCCAGCAGCTTAGACGGGGGGTACTACAATGAGCAGTTCTTC
cdr3_aa: CASSLDGGYYNEQFF
clone_size: .
j_call: TRBJ2-1
v_call: TRBV7-2
d_call: TRBD2

cdr3_nt: TGCGCCAGCAGCTTGGCCCGGGACAGGGGGCCGGATACGCAGTATTTT
cdr3_aa: CASSLARDRGPDTQYF
clone_size: once
j_call: TRBJ2-3
v_call: TRBV5-1
d_call: TRBD1

cdr3_nt: TGCGCCAGCAGCCATGGGACAGGGGGCGCGTCCGAGGCCACCGGGGAGCTGTTTTTT
cdr3_aa: CASSHGTGGASEATGELFF
clone_size: .
j_call: TRBJ2-2
v_call: TRBV5-1
d_call: TRBD1

cdr3_nt: TGTGCCAGCACCCGACAGGATTCCTATGGCTACACCTTC
cdr3_aa: CASTRQDSYGYTF
clone_size: .
j_call: TRBJ1-2
v_call: TRBV6-5
d_call: .

cdr3_nt: TGCGCCAGCAGCCCCCTTGGGACAACTCGAACGACTGAAGCTTTCTTT
cdr3_aa: CASSPLGTTRTTEAFF
clone_size: .
j_call: TRBJ1-1
v_call: TRBV4-3
d_call: .

cdr3_nt: TGCAGCGGGGGGACAGGGTCCTACGAGCAGTACTTC
cdr3_aa: CSGGTGSYEQYF
clone_size: once
j_call: TRBJ2-7
v_call: TRBV29-1
d_call: TRBD1

cdr3_nt: TGTGCCAGCAGCTTAGGGCTAGCGGTTAACAATGAGCAGTTCTTC
cdr3_aa: CASSLGLAVNNEQFF
clone_size: .
j_call: TRBJ2-1
v_call: TRBV7-8
d_call: TRBD2

cdr3_nt: TGTGCCAGCAGTTTCACAGGGGTTTACACTGAAGCTTTCTTT
cdr3_aa: CASSFTGVYTEAFF
clone_size: .
j_call: TRBJ1-1
v_call: TRBV6-5
d_call: TRBD1

cdr3_nt: TGCGCCAGCAGCTTTGACAGGGCTTACGAGCAGTACTTC
cdr3_aa: CASSFDRAYEQYF
clone_size: .
j_call: TRBJ2-7
v_call: TRBV5-1
d_call: TRBD1

cdr3_nt: TGCGCCAGCAGCTTGGCAGGGGGTGCAGATACGCAGTATTTT
cdr3_aa: CASSLAGGADTQYF
clone_size: .
j_call: TRBJ2-3
v_call: TRBV5-1
d_call: TRBD1

cdr3_nt: TGTGCCAGCAGTTTAGGACACTTCTCCTACGAGCAGTACTTC
cdr3_aa: CASSLGHFSYEQYF
clone_size: .
j_call: TRBJ2-7
v_call: TRBV27
d_call: .

cdr3_nt: TGCGCCAGCAGCCCAACAGGGCTCAGTGGGTACGAGCAGTACTTC
cdr3_aa: CASSPTGLSGYEQYF
clone_size: .
j_call: TRBJ2-7
v_call: TRBV5-1
d_call: .

cdr3_nt: TGTGCCAGCAGCCCCGGGAGAGGGGATCGGGGCTACACCTTC
cdr3_aa: CASSPGRGDRGYTF
clone_size: .
j_call: TRBJ1-2
v_call: TRBV6-5
d_call: .

cdr3_nt: TGCGCCAGCAGTGTCGTGGCAGGGCAACAGCCCCAGCATTTT
cdr3_aa: CASSVVAGQQPQHF
clone_size: few
j_call: TRBJ1-5
v_call: TRBV10-2
d_call: .

cdr3_nt: TGTGCCAGCAGCTTGCGGGACACTGAAGCTTTCTTT
cdr3_aa: CASSLRDTEAFF
clone_size: few
j_call: TRBJ1-1
v_call: TRBV12-3/TRBV12-4
d_call: .

cdr3_nt: TGTGCCAGCAGCTTAGGAGGTCAAGAGACCCAGTACTTC
cdr3_aa: CASSLGGQETQYF
clone_size: .
j_call: TRBJ2-5
v_call: TRBV7-9
d_call: .

cdr3_nt: TGTGCCAGCAGCTTAATACCTGAGGGTGGTGAAAAACTGTTTTTT
cdr3_aa: CASSLIPEGGEKLFF
clone_size: .
j_call: TRBJ1-4
v_call: TRBV7-6
d_call: .

cdr3_nt: TGTGCCAGCAGTTTAGTGGGGGCTATGGGGGAGCAGTTCTTC
cdr3_aa: CASSLVGAMGEQFF
clone_size: .
j_call: TRBJ2-1
v_call: TRBV27
d_call: .

cdr3_nt: TGTGCCAGCAGCGGACAGGGATTTGGAAAACTGTTTTTT
cdr3_aa: CASSGQGFGKLFF
clone_size: few
j_call: TRBJ1-4
v_call: TRBV9
d_call: TRBD1

cdr3_nt: TGTGCCAGTACCCTGGGACAGGGGAACACTGAAGCTTTCTTT
cdr3_aa: CASTLGQGNTEAFF
clone_size: .
j_call: TRBJ1-1
v_call: TRBV18
d_call: TRBD1

cdr3_nt: TGCGCCAGCAGCAGGACTCCCGAGGGTTCACCCCTCCACTTT
cdr3_aa: CASSRTPEGSPLHF
clone_size: few
j_call: TRBJ1-6
v_call: TRBV5-1
d_call: .

cdr3_nt: TGTGCCAGCAGCTTATCCGTCGCGGGCGGTTCCGGGGAGCTGTTTTTT
cdr3_aa: CASSLSVAGGSGELFF
clone_size: .
j_call: TRBJ2-2
v_call: TRBV11-3
d_call: .

cdr3_nt: TGTGCCAGCAGCCTACAGCCGTCTGGAAACACCATATATTTT
cdr3_aa: CASSLQPSGNTIYF
clone_size: .
j_call: TRBJ1-3
v_call: TRBV7-2
d_call: .